A selection of T cell receptor beta chains follows, all from one sample in a study of CXCR4 blockade with PD-1 therapy in pancreatic cancer. Assay: immunoSEQ multiplex PCR; the TCRdb copy retains only in-frame clones and omits some. The data show over 15,000 clones, around three quarters seen once. Sequencing input: tumor tissue. The receptors here all came from a human donor with pancreatic ductal adenocarcinoma. The CDR3 runs from the conserved cysteine through the conserved F or W. The D gene is left open where the match is weak.

cdr3_aa	v_call	d_call	j_call
CASVQGLGNTEAFF	TRBV9	TRBD1	TRBJ1-1
CATSRDRGSAEAFF	TRBV15	TRBD1	TRBJ1-1
CASSGAGANVLTF	TRBV19	NA	TRBJ2-6
CASRGGAVNTQYF	TRBV28	NA	TRBJ2-3
CASSFSRETYEQYF	TRBV19	TRBD2	TRBJ2-7
CASSLSVPGAGANVLTF	TRBV11-3	NA	TRBJ2-6
CASSPLSGRVNEQFF	TRBV18	TRBD2	TRBJ2-1
CASSFGGPSTDTQYF	TRBV6-8	NA	TRBJ2-3
CAIRQPGPKGNEQFF	TRBV6-8	NA	TRBJ2-1
CASSATFYEQYF	TRBV14	NA	TRBJ2-7
CAWRLGGAREQYF	TRBV30	NA	TRBJ2-7
CASSMGRMNTEAFF	TRBV19	NA	TRBJ1-1
CASSIEQGTEAFF	TRBV19	NA	TRBJ1-1
CATSRELAGGPSGELFF	TRBV15	TRBD2	TRBJ2-2
CAWSVQFGNTEAFF	TRBV30	NA	TRBJ1-1
CASRDRQGGANVLTF	TRBV19	TRBD1	TRBJ2-6
CASRPTGHQGANVLTF	TRBV28	NA	TRBJ2-6
CASSATTSGINEQFF	TRBV7-4	TRBD2	TRBJ2-1
CASFPTGEGEKLFF	TRBV28	TRBD1	TRBJ1-4
CASSTSGRRSKSSYEQYF	TRBV19	TRBD2	TRBJ2-7
CAWSVLAGTEAFF	TRBV30	NA	TRBJ1-1
CASTPPTGWHGYTF	TRBV19	NA	TRBJ1-2
CATKAPGPYTGELFF	TRBV19	NA	TRBJ2-2
CASSQETAEAFF	TRBV14	NA	TRBJ1-1
CASRGGPNNEQFF	TRBV6-7	NA	TRBJ2-1
CSVVWGAYEQYF	TRBV29-1	NA	TRBJ2-7
CATTLDYYGYTF	TRBV19	NA	TRBJ1-2
CASSQDRTGVYEQYF	TRBV9	TRBD1	TRBJ2-7
CASTLTLNGELFF	TRBV12-5	NA	TRBJ2-2
CAWSDTSDNEQFF	TRBV30	NA	TRBJ2-1
CASSSPGQGVTNEKLFF	TRBV11-3	TRBD1	TRBJ1-4
CASSSGLARGGSQETQYF	TRBV27	TRBD2	TRBJ2-5
CSVELLETDTQYF	TRBV29-1	NA	TRBJ2-3
CASSMEQGRSYGYTF	TRBV19	NA	TRBJ1-2
CAWSYDPYNSPLHF	TRBV30	NA	TRBJ1-6
CSVETSGSREQYF	TRBV29-1	TRBD2	TRBJ2-7
CASSPPIPTGELFF	TRBV18	NA	TRBJ2-2
CASGPDYDSYNEQFF	TRBV19	NA	TRBJ2-1
CASSFRQGATDTQYF	TRBV28	TRBD1	TRBJ2-3
CASSQGSGIATNEKLFF	TRBV4-1	NA	TRBJ1-4
CASSTRDSHYSQPQHF	TRBV28	TRBD1	TRBJ1-5
CASSLGTGSEQYF	TRBV28	TRBD1	TRBJ2-7
CASSQDWAGVFYNEQFF	TRBV4-1	NA	TRBJ2-1
CASSYSRVEGAYF	TRBV6-8	NA	TRBJ2-5
CAPGGRGLPEAFF	TRBV12-1	NA	TRBJ1-1
CASSLVGPMNTEAFF	TRBV11-3	NA	TRBJ1-1
CASSPDGPQETQYF	TRBV1	NA	TRBJ2-5
CASSLSGGLGYNEQFF	TRBV28	NA	TRBJ2-1
CASSPFPADTDTQYF	TRBV18	NA	TRBJ2-3
CASSVRQGKEKLFF	TRBV6-7	TRBD1	TRBJ1-4
CASGQGAEEPQHF	TRBV19	TRBD1	TRBJ1-5